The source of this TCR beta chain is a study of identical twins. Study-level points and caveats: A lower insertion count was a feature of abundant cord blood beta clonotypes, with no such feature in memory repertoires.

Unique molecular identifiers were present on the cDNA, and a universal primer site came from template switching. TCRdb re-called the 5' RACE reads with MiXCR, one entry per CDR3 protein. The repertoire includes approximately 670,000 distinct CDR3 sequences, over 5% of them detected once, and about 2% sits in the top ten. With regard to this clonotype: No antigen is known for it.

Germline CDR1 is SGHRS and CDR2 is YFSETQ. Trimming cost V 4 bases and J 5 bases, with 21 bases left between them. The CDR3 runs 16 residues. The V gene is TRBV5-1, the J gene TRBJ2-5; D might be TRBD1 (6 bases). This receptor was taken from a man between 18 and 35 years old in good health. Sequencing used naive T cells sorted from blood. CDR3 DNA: TGCGCCAGCAGCCCGAGGGTGGCAGGGGTGGCGGAGACCCAGTACTTC. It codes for CASSPRVAGVAETQYF.